This TCR beta chain was sequenced for a study of siplizumab effects on memory and regulatory T cells. Study conclusions and caveats: Proliferating clones, CD4+ or CD8+, lacked an assignable naive or memory phenotype in roughly 75-95% of cases.

Repertoires were generated with immunoSEQ multiplex PCR, while TCRdb's copy carries only in-frame clones and drops some. The sample yields around 100,000 clones, about 94% seen once. J lost 4 bases, V lost 5 bases, and 4 bases had no gene match. The germline CDR1 and CDR2 sequences are SGHTA and FQGNSA. The CDR3 spans 16 residues. Of note for this clone: Its antigen is currently unknown.

Material: non-Treg CD4+ T cells sorted from blood. The chain has TRBV7-2 and TRBJ2-5; TRBD2 aligns across 16 bases. The source of this sequence is a human donor in good health. For the CDR3, the DNA is TGTGCCAGCAGCCCGGGACTAGCGGGAGGGGCAGAGACCCAGTACTTC. Protein product: CASSPGLAGGAETQYF.